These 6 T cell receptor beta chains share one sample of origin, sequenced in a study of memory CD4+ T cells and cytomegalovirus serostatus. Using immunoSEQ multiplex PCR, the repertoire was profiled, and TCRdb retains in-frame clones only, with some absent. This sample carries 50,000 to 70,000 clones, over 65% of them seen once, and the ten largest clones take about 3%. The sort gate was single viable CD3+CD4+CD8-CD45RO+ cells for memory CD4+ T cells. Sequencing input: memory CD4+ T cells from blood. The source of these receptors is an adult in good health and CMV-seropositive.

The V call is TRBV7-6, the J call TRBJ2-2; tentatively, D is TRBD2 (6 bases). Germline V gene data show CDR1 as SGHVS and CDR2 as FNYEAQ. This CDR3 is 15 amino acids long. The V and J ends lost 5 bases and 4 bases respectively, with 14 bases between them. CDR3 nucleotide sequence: TGTGCCAGCAGCGGTGGCGGGGCAGGCACCGGGGAGCTGTTTTTT. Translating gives CASSGGGAGTGELFF. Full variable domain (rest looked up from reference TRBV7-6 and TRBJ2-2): GAGVSQSPRYKVTKRGQDVALRCDPISGHVSLYWYRQALGQGPEFLTYFNYEAQQDKSGLPNDRFSAERPEGSISTLTIQRTEQRDSAMYRCASSGGGAGTGELFFGEGSRLTVL.

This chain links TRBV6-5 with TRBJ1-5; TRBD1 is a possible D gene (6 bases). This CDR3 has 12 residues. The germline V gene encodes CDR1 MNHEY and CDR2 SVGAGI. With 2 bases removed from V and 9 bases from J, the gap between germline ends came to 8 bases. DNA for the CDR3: TGTGCCAGCAGTTACCCCAGGGGGCCCCAGCATTTT. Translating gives CASSYPRGPQHF.

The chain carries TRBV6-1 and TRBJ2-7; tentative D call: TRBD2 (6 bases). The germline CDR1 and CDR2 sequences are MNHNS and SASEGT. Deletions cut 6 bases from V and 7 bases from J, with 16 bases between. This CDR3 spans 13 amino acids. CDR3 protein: CASRTGTSREQYF. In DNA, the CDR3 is TGTGCCAGCAGGACTGGGACTTCGCGGGAGCAGTACTTC.

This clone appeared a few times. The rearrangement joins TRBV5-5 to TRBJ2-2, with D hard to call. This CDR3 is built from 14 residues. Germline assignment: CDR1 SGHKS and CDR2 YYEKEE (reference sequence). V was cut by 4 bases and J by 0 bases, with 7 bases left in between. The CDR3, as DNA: TGTGCCAGCAGCCAAGATACGAACACCGGGGAGCTGTTTTTT. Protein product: CASSQDTNTGELFF.

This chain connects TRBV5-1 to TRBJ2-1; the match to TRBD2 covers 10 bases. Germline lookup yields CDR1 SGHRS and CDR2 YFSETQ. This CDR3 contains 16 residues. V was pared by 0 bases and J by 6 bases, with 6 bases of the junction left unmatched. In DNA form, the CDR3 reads TGCGCCAGCAGCTTGGGCGCTAGCGGGAGCACCAATGAGCAGTTCTTC. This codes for CASSLGASGSTNEQFF.

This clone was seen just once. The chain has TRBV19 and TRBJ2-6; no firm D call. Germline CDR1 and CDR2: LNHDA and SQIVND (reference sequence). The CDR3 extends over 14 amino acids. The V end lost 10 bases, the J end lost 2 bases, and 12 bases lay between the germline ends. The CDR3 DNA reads TGTGCCACATCCCCTTCAACTGGGGCCAACGTCCTGACTTTC. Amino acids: CATSPSTGANVLTF. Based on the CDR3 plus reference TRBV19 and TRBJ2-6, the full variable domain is DGGITQSPKYLFRKEGQNVTLSCEQNLNHDAMYWYRQDPGQGLRLIYYSQIVNDFQKGDIAEGYSVSREKKESFPLTVTSAQKNPTAFYLCATSPSTGANVLTFGAGSRLTVL.